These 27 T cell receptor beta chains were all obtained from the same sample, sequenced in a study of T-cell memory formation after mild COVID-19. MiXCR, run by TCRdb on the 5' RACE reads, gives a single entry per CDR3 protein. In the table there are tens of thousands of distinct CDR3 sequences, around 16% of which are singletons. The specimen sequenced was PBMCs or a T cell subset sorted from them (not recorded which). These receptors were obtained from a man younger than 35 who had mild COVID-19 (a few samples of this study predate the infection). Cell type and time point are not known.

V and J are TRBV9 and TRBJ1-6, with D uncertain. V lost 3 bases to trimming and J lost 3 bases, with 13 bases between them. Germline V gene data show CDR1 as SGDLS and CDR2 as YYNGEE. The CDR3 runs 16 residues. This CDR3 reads CASSAGSGDYNSPLHF. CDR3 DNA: TGTGCCAGCAGCGCCGGATCTGGGGACTATAATTCACCCCTCCACTTT.

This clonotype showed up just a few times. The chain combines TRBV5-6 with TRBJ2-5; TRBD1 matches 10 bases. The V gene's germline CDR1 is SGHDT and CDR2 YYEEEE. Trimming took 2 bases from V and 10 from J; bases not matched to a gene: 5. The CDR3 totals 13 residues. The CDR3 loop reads CASSFGTGDGQYF. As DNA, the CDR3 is TGTGCCAGCAGCTTTGGGACAGGGGATGGCCAGTACTTC.

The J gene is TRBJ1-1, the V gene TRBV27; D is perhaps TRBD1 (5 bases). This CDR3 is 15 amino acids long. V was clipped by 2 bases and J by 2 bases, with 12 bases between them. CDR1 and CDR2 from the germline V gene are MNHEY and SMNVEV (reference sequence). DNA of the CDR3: TGTGCCAGCAGTTTAGGTTTGGGGGGAAACACTGAAGCTTTCTTT. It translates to CASSLGLGGNTEAFF.

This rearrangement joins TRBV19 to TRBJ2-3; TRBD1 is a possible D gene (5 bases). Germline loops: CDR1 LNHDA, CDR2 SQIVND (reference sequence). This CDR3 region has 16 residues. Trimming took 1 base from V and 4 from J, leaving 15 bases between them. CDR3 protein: CASSIAPGKFSDTQYF. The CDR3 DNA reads TGTGCCAGTAGTATAGCTCCAGGGAAGTTCTCAGATACGCAGTATTTT.

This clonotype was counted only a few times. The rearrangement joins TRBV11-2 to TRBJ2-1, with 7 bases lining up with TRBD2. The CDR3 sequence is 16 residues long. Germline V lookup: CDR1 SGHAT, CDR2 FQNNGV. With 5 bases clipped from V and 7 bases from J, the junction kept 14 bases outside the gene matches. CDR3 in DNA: TGTGCCAGCAGCCGTCCCTCTAGCGGATTAAGTAATGAGCAGTTCTTC. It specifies CASSRPSSGLSNEQFF.

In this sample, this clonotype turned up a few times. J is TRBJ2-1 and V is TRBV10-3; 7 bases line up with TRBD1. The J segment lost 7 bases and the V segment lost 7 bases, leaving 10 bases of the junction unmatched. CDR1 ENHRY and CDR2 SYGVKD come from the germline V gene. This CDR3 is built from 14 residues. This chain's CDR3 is CAIKGDGQENEQFF. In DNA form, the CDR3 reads TGTGCCATCAAGGGTGACGGACAGGAGAATGAGCAGTTCTTC.

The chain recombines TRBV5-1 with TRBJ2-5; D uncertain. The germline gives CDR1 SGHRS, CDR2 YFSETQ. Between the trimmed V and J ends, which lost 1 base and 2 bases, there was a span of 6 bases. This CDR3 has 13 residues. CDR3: CASSLTRQETQYF. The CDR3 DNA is TGCGCCAGCAGCTTGACTCGTCAAGAGACCCAGTACTTC.

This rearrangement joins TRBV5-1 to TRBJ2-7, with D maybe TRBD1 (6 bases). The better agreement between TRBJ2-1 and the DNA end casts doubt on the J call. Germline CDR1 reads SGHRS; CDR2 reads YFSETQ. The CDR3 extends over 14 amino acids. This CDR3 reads CASSYRVVDNEQFF. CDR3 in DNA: TGCGCCAGCAGCTACAGGGTAGTGGACAATGAGCAGTTCTTC.

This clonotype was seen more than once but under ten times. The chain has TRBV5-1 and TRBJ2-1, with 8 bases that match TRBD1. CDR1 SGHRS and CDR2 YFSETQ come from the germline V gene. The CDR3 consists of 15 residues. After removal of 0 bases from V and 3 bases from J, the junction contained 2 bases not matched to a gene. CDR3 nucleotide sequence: TGCGCCAGCAGCTTGGCTGGGACAGGCTACAATGAGCAGTTCTTC. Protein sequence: CASSLAGTGYNEQFF.

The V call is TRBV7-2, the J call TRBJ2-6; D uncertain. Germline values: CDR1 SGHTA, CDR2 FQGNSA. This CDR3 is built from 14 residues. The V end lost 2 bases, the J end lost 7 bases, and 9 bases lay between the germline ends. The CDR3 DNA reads TGTGCCAGCAGCTTATCACCCCCCGCCAACGTCCTGACTTTC. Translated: CASSLSPPANVLTF.

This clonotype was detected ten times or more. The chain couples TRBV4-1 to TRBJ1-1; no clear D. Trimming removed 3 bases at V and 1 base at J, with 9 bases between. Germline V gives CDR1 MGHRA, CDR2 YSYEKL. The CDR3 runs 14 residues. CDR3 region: CASSQKGGNTEAFF. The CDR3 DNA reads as TGCGCCAGCAGCCAGAAGGGCGGGAACACTGAAGCTTTCTTT.

DNA for the CDR3: TGTGCCAGTAGTATAGGGGGGCGCGAGCAGTACTTC. It codes for CASSIGGREQYF. This sequence joins TRBV19 and TRBJ2-7; possibly TRBD1 for D (6 bases). Per germline, CDR1 LNHDA and CDR2 SQIVND (reference sequence). Trimming shortened V by 1 base and J by 6 bases, and 7 bases separated the two germline ends. The CDR3 runs 12 residues.

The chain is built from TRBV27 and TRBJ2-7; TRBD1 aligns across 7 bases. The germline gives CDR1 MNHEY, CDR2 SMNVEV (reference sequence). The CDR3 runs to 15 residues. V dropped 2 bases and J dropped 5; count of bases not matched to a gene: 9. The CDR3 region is CASSLVGGAFDEQYF. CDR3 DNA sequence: TGTGCCAGCAGTTTAGTAGGGGGCGCCTTCGACGAGCAGTACTTC.

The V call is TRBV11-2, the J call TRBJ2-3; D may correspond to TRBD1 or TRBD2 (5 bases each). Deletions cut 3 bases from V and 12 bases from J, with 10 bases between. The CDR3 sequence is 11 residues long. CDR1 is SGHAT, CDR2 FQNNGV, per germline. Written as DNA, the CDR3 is TGTGCCAGCAGCTTGGGGACCCACCAGTATTTT. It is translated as CASSLGTHQYF.

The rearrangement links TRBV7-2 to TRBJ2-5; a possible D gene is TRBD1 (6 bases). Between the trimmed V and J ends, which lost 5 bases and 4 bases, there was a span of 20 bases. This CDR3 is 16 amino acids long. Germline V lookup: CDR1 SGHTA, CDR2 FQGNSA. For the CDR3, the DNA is TGTGCCAGCAGCCCAGGGGCGCAGGGATCCGGAGAGACCCAGTACTTC. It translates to CASSPGAQGSGETQYF.

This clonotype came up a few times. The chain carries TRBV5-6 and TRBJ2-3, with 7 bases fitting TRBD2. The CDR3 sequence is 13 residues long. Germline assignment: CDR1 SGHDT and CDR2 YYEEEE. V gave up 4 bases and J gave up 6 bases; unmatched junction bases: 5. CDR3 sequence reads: CASSPTSPDTQYF. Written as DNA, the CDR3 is TGTGCCAGCAGCCCGACTAGCCCGGATACGCAGTATTTT.

CDR3 sequence reads: CASSTFVGGTVNTEAFF. For the CDR3, the DNA is TGTGCCAGCAGCACCTTCGTCGGGGGGACCGTGAACACTGAAGCTTTCTTT. J is TRBJ1-1 and V is TRBV7-3; maybe TRBD1 (5 bases). Deletions cut 5 bases from V and 0 bases from J, with 19 bases between. Germline loops: CDR1 SGHTA, CDR2 FQGTGA. The CDR3 totals 17 residues.

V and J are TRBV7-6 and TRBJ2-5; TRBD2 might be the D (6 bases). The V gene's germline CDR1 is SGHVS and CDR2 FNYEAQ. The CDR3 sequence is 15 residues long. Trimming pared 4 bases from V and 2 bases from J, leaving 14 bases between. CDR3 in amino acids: CASSSSTGSQETQYF. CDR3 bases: TGTGCCAGCAGCTCGTCCACCGGGAGTCAAGAGACCCAGTACTTC.

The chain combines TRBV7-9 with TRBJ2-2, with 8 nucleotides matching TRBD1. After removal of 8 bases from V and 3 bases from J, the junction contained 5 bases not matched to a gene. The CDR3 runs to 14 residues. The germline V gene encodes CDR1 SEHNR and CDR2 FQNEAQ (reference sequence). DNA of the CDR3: TGTGCCAGCGCGGACAGGGCCTACACCGGGGAGCTGTTTTTT. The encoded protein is CASADRAYTGELFF.

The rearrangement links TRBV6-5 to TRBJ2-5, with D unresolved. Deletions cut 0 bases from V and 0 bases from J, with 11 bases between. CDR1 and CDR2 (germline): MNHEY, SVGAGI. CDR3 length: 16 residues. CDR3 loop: CASSYSVPSYQETQYF. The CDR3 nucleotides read TGTGCCAGCAGTTACTCGGTGCCCTCGTACCAAGAGACCCAGTACTTC.

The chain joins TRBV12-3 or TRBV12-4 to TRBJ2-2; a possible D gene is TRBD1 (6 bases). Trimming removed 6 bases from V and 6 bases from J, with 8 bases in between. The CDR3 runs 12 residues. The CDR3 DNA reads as TGTGCCAGCAGCTACAGGGCCGGGGAGCTGTTTTTT. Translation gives CASSYRAGELFF.

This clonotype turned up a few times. CDR3 nucleotides: TGCGCCAGCAGCTTGGTAGGGACAGGGGACAACAATGAGCAGTTCTTC. Its protein product is CASSLVGTGDNNEQFF. The V and J genes are TRBV5-1 and TRBJ2-1; 10 positions agree with TRBD1. Germline lookup yields CDR1 SGHRS and CDR2 YFSETQ. The CDR3 is 16 amino acids. The V segment lost 0 bases and the J segment 5 bases; nucleotides outside the gene matches: 5. Filled out from reference TRBV5-1 and TRBJ2-1, the complete variable domain reads KAGVTQTPRYLIKTRGQQVTLSCSPISGHRSVSWYQQTPGQGLQFLFEYFSETQRNKGNFPGRFSGRQFSNSRSEMNVSTLELGDSALYLCASSLVGTGDNNEQFFGPGTRLTVL.

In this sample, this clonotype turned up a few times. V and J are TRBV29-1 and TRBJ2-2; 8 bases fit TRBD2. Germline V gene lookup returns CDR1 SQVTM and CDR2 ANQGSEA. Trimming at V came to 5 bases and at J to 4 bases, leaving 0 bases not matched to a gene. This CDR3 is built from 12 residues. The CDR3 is CSVREGTGELFF. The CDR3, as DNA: TGCAGCGTTCGGGAGGGCACCGGGGAGCTGTTTTTT.

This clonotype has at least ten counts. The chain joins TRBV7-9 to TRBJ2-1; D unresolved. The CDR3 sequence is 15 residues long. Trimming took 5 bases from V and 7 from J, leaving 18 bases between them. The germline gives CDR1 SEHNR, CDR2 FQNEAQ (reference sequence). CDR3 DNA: TGTGCCAGCAGCCGCGTGGGCCCCCTGGGGAATGAGCAGTTCTTC. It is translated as CASSRVGPLGNEQFF.

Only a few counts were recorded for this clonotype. The DNA for the CDR3 is TGTGCCAGCAGCTTAGAGGGTAGCGGGGGGGCATACAATGAGCAGTTCTTC. Amino acid sequence: CASSLEGSGGAYNEQFF. J is TRBJ2-1 and V is TRBV7-8; 11 bases match TRBD2. The CDR3 length is 17 residues. Trimming removed 1 base from V and 4 bases from J; junction bases left unmatched: 6. The germline V gene has CDR1 SGHVS and CDR2 FQNEAQ.

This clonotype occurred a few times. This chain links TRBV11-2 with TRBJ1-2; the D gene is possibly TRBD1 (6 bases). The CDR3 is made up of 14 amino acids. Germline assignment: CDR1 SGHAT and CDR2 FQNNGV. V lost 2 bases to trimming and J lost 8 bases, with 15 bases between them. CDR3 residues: CASSLHGRGFGYTF. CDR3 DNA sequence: TGTGCCAGCAGCTTACATGGCAGGGGTTTCGGCTACACCTTC.

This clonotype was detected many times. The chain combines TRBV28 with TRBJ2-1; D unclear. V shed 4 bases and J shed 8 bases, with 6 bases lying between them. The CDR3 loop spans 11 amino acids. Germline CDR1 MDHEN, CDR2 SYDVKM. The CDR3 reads CASSYVDEQFF. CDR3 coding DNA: TGTGCCAGCAGTTACGTCGATGAGCAGTTCTTC.